This T cell receptor (beta chain) was captured by sequencing in a study of blood T cell repertoires in COVID-19. As for the study in general: Acute-phase and convalescent COVID-19 samples originated in the United States, Italy and Spain.

Germline V gene sequence: CDR1 SQVTM, CDR2 ANQGSEA. The CDR3 length is 12 residues. V lost 7 bases and J lost 0, with 10 bases in between. As originally analysed: How many nucleated cells were present was estimated from reference gene primer amplification. Some clones are missing from TCRdb's copy, which holds only in-frame ones; the method was immunoSEQ multiplex PCR. The V and J calls and clone size are taken from that table; D and trimming were inferred from the DNA. Among nearly 110,000 clones, 80% to 90% were seen once, and the ten largest hold 4% to 6%. The sequencing input was peripheral blood. This TCR was recovered from a man in his forties or fifties with active or convalescent COVID-19. The chain is built from TRBV29-1 and TRBJ2-7; possible D gene TRBD1, 5 bases. The CDR3 region is CSGGRSSYEQYF. The CDR3 DNA reads as TGCAGCGGGGGCCGGAGCTCCTACGAGCAGTACTTC.